The TCR beta chain described here comes from a study of beta chain features in type 1 diabetes. Cell sorting via CD45RO/CCR7/CD25/CD127/CD95/CD27 was performed to obtain CD4+ naive, central memory, regulatory and stem cell-like memory cells. Overall study findings and caveats: Patients with Type 1 diabetes showed moderately but significantly shorter TCRB CDR3s in all four CD4+ subsets.

The CDR3 is 16 residues long. The V gene end was trimmed by 0 bases and the J gene end by 5 bases; junction bases not matched to a gene: 9. CDR1 and CDR2 from the germline V gene are SGHRS and YFSETQ. What was sequenced were expressed TCRB transcripts, since all of the isolated RNA had been reverse transcribed. The study sequenced naive, central memory and regulatory T cell samples to an average of about 3.6 million reads. Assay: immunoSEQ multiplex PCR; the TCRdb copy retains only in-frame clones and omits some. The sample yields about 620,000 clones, about a sixth seen once. In the case of this clone: What it binds is not known.

This chain joins TRBV5-1 and TRBJ2-7, with TRBD2 matching over 9 bases. This clonotype was obtained from a man aged 18 to 29 in good health. Source material: naive CD4+ T cells from blood. The CDR3 reads CASSLERREGLNEQYF. The CDR3 DNA sequence: TGCGCCAGCAGCTTGGAAAGGCGGGAGGGCCTGAACGAGCAGTACTTC.